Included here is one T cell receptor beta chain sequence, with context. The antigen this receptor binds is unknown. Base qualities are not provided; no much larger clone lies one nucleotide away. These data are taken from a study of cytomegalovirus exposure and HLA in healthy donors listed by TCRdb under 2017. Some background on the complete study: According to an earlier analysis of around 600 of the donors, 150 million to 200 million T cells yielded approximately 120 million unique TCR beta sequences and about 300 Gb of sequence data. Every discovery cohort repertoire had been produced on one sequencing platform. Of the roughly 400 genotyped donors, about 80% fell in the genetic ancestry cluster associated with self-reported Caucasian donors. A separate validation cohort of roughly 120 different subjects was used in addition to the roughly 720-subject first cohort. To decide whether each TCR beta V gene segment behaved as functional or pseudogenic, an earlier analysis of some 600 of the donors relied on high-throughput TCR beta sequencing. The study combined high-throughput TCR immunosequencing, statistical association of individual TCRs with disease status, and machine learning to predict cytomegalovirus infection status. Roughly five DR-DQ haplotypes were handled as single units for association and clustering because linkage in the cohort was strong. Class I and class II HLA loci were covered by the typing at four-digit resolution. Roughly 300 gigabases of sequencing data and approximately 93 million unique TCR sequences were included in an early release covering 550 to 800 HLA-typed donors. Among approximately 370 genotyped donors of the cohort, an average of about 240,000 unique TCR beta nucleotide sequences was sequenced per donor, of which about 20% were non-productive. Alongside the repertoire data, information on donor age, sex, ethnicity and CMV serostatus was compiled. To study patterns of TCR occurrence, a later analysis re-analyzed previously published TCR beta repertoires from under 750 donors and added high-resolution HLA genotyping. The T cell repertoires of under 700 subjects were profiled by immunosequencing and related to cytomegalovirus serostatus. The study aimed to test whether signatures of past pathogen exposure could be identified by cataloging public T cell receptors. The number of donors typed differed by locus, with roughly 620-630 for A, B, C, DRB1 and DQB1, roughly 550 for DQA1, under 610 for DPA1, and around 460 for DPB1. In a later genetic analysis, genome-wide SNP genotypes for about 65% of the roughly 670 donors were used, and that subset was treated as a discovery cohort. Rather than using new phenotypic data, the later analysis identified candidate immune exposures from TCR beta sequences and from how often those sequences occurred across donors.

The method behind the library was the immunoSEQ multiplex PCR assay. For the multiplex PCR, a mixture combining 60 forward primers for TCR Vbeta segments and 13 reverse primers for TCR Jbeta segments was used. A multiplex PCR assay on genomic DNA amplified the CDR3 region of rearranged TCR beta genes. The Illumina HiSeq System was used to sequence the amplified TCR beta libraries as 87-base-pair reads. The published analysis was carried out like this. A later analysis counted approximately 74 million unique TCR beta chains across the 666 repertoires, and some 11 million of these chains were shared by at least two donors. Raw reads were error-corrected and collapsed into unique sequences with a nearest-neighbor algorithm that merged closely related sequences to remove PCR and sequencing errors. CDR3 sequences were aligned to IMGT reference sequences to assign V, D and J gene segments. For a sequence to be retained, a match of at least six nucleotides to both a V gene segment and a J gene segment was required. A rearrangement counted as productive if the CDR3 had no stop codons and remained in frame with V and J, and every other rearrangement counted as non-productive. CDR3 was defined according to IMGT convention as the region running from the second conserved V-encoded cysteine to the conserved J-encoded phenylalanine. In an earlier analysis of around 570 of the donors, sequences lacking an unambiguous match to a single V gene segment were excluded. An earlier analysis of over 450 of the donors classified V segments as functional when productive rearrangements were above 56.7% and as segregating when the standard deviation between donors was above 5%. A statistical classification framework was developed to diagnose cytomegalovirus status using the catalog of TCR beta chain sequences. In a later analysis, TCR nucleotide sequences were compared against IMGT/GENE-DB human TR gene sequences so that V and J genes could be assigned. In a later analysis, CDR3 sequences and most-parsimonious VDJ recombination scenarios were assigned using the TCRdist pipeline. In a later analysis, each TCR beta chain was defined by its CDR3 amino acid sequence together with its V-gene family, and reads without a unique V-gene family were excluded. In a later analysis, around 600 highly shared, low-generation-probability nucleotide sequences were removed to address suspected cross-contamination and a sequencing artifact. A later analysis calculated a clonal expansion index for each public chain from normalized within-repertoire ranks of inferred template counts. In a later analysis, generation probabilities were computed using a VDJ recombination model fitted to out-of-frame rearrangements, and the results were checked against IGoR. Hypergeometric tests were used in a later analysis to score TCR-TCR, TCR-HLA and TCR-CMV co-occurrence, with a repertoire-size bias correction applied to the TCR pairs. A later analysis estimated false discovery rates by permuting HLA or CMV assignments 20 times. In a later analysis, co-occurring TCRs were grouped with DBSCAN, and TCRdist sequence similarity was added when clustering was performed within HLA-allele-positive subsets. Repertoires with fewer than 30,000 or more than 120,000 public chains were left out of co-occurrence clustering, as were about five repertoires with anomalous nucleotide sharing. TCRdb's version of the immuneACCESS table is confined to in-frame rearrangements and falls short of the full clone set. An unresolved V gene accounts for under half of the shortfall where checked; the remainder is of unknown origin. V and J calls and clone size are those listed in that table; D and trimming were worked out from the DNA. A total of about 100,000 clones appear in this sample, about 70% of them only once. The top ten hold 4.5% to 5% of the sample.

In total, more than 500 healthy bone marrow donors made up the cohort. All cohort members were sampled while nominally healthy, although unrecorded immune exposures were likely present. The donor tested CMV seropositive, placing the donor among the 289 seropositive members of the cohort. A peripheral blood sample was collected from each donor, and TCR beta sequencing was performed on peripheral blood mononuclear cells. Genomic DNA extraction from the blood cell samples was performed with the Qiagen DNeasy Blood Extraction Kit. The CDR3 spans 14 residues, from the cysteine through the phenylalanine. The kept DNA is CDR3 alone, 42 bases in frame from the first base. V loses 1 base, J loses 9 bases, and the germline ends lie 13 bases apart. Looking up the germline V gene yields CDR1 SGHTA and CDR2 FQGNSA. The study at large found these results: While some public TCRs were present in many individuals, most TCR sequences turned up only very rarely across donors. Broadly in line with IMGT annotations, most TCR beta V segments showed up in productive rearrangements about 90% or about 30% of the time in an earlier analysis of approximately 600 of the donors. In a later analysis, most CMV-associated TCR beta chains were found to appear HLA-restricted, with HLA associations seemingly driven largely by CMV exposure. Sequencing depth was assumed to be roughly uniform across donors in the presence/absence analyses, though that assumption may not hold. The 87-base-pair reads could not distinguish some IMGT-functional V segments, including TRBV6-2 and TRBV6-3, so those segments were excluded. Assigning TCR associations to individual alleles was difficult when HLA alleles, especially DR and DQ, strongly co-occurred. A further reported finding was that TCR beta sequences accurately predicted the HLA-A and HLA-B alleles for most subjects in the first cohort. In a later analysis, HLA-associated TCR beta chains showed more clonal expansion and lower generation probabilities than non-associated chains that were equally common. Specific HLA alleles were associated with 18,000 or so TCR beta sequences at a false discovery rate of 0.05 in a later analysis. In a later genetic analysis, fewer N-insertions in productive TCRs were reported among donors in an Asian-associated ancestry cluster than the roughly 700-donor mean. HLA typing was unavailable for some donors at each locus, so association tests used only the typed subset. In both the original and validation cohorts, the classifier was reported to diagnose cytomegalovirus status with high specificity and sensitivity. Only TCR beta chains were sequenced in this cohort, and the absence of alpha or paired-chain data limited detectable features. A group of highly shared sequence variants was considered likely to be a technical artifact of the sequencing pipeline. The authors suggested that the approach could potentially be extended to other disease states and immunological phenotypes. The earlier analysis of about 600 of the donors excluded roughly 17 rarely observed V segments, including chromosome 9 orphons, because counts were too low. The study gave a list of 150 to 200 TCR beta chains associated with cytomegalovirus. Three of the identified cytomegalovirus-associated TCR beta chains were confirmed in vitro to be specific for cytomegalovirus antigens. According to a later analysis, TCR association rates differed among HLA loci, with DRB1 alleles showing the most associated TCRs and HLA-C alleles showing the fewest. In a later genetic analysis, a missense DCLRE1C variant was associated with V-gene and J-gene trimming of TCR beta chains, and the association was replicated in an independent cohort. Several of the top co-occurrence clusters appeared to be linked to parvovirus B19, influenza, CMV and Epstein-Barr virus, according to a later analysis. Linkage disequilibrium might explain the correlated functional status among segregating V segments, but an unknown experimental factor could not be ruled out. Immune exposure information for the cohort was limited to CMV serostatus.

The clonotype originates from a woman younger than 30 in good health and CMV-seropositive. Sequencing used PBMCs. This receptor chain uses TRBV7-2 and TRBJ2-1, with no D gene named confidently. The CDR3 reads CASSLVGSTPEQFF. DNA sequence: TGTGCCAGCAGCTTAGTGGGCTCAACTCCTGAGCAGTTCTTC.